Following are 14 T cell receptor beta chains from one sample sequenced in a study of blood T cell repertoires in COVID-19 (dated by TCRdb to 2019 to 2021). Libraries were made using the immunoSEQ multiplex PCR assay. The clones in this table, taken by TCRdb from immuneACCESS, are in-frame only. Not every clone is retained; where verified, under half of the shortfall comes from an unresolved V gene, and the cause of the rest is unknown. For this sample there are about 170,000 clones; around 81% appear just once. The ten largest account for roughly 11% of the sample. The specimen sequenced was peripheral blood. Receptors originate from an older man with active or convalescent COVID-19.

This clone has a count of ten or more. This sequence joins TRBV27 and TRBJ2-7; TRBD1 might be the D (6 bases). The CDR3 contains 15 residues. The V gene's germline CDR1 is MNHEY and CDR2 SMNVEV (reference sequence). V was cut by 0 bases and J by 4 bases, with 13 bases left in between. CDR3 nucleotides: TGTGCCAGCAGTTTATCCGTGGACAGTGTTTACGAGCAGTACTTC. Translation gives CASSLSVDSVYEQYF.

This clone has only a few counts. V usage is TRBV6-5 and J usage is TRBJ2-5; 10 bases align to TRBD1. This CDR3 has 15 amino acids. The V gene end was trimmed by 5 bases and the J gene end by 7 bases; junction bases not matched to a gene: 10. Germline V gene data show CDR1 as MNHEY and CDR2 as SVGAGI. The CDR3 sequence is CASSMTGGTRRTQYF. CDR3 DNA sequence: TGTGCCAGCAGTATGACAGGGGGCACCCGGAGGACCCAGTACTTC.

A few counts support this clone. The chain links TRBV6-6 to TRBJ2-7; no reliable D call. Trimming removed 2 bases from V and 2 bases from J, with 7 bases in between. Germline loops: CDR1 MNHNY, CDR2 SVGAGI (reference sequence). The CDR3 is 13 amino acids. This CDR3 reads CASSYTPTYEQYF. As DNA, the CDR3 is TGTGCCAGCAGTTACACCCCTACCTACGAGCAGTACTTC.

The chain has TRBV7-2 and TRBJ2-1, with 12 bases identical to TRBD2. With V trimmed by 5 bases and J by 7 bases, 9 bases remained unmatched. CDR3 length equals 16 residues. Germline lookup yields CDR1 SGHTA and CDR2 FQGNSA. The CDR3 coding sequence is TGTGCCAGCAGCCCGTGGACTAGCGGGGCAGGGAATGAGCAGTTCTTC. It encodes CASSPWTSGAGNEQFF.

The chain recombines TRBV18 with TRBJ1-1; D perhaps matches TRBD1 (6 bases). V lost 4 bases, J lost 8 bases, and 14 bases lay in between. Germline CDR1 KGHSH, CDR2 LQKENI. There are 13 residues in the CDR3. The CDR3 is CASSRGAGAEAFF. CDR3 bases: TGTGCCAGCTCACGAGGGGCAGGGGCCGAAGCTTTCTTT.

This clone has just one count. The chain recombines TRBV27 with TRBJ1-2; 8 nucleotides align to TRBD1. Trimming cost V 5 bases and J 4 bases; bases outside gene matches: 6. The CDR3 spans 14 residues. Germline CDR1 and CDR2: MNHEY and SMNVEV (reference sequence). CDR3 sequence (DNA): TGTGCCAGCAGTCCGTCCGGGACAGGCTATGGCTACACCTTC. This gives the protein CASSPSGTGYGYTF.

This chain joins TRBV19 and TRBJ2-7, with D possibly matching TRBD1 (5 bases). Germline values: CDR1 LNHDA, CDR2 SQIVND (reference sequence). This CDR3 spans 15 amino acids. Deletions cut 4 bases from V and 0 bases from J, with 13 bases between. CDR3 DNA: TGTGCCAGTAGTAGGGGCCGGGCGAGCTCCTACGAGCAGTACTTC. It encodes CASSRGRASSYEQYF. The whole variable domain, filled in from reference TRBV19 and TRBJ2-7, reads DGGITQSPKYLFRKEGQNVTLSCEQNLNHDAMYWYRQDPGQGLRLIYYSQIVNDFQKGDIAEGYSVSREKKESFPLTVTSAQKNPTAFYLCASSRGRASSYEQYFGPGTRLTVT.

The chain employs TRBV10-3 and TRBJ1-1, with D possibly being TRBD1 (6 bases). Trimming pared 2 bases from V and 11 bases from J, leaving 15 bases between. The CDR3 runs to 13 residues. Germline CDR1 is ENHRY and CDR2 is SYGVKD. CDR3 region: CAISEREDSRAFF. For the CDR3, the DNA is TGTGCCATCAGTGAGCGGGAGGACAGTAGGGCTTTCTTT.

This rearrangement joins TRBV9 to TRBJ1-1; D might be TRBD1 (5 bases). This CDR3 contains 14 residues. Trimming shortened V by 3 bases and J by 4 bases, and 13 bases separated the two germline ends. Germline V gene data show CDR1 as SGDLS and CDR2 as YYNGEE. As DNA, the CDR3 is TGTGCCAGCAGCGCCGCCGTCGGGGGCACTGAAGCTTTCTTT. It encodes CASSAAVGGTEAFF.

The chain recombines TRBV7-6 with TRBJ1-1, with a tentative D call TRBD1 (6 bases). The germline V and J ends were trimmed by 5 bases and 4 bases, with 11 bases remaining between them. The CDR3 consists of 13 residues. CDR1 and CDR2 (germline): SGHVS, FNYEAQ. The CDR3 nucleotides read TGTGCCAGCAGCCAGGGGACAACCACTGAAGCTTTCTTT. Protein sequence: CASSQGTTTEAFF.

This chain joins TRBV28 and TRBJ2-7, with D possibly matching TRBD2 (6 bases). The ends were cut back, 10 bases at V and 4 bases at J, with 23 bases in the middle. The CDR3 extends over 15 amino acids. The germline V gene has CDR1 MDHEN and CDR2 SYDVKM. CDR3 sequence: CATVDRREFGYEQYF. The CDR3 bases are TGTGCCACCGTCGATAGGAGGGAGTTCGGTTACGAGCAGTACTTC.

This clone was seen only once. J is TRBJ2-7 and V is TRBV27, with 10 bases fitting TRBD2. CDR3 length: 17 amino acids. Germline V lookup: CDR1 MNHEY, CDR2 SMNVEV (reference sequence). With V trimmed by 3 bases and J by 3 bases, 11 bases remained unmatched. CDR3 protein: CASSFRLAGVENYEQYF. DNA for the CDR3: TGTGCCAGCAGTTTCCGCCTAGCGGGAGTGGAGAACTACGAGCAGTACTTC.

This chain links TRBV6-5 with TRBJ1-3; TRBD1 matches at 7 bases. Trimming cost V 5 bases and J 4 bases; bases outside gene matches: 5. This CDR3 region has 14 residues. The germline gives CDR1 MNHEY, CDR2 SVGAGI. The CDR3 sequence: CASSLLGQGNTIYF. CDR3 DNA sequence: TGTGCCAGCAGTCTGTTGGGACAGGGAAACACCATATATTTT.

Only a few counts were recorded for this clone. The V call is TRBV7-2, the J call TRBJ2-1; TRBD2 matches 8 bases. This CDR3 has 17 amino acids. J lost 2 bases, V lost 1 base, and 7 bases had no gene match. Germline assignment: CDR1 SGHTA and CDR2 FQGNSA. CDR3 residues: CASSLDSSGGTYNEQFF. The CDR3 DNA is TGTGCCAGCAGCTTAGATTCCAGCGGGGGCACCTACAATGAGCAGTTCTTC.